Below, 17 T cell receptor beta chains from the same sample are listed, as sequenced in a study of shared clonotypes between healthy human individuals. Libraries were prepared by immunoSEQ multiplex PCR; TCRdb keeps only in-frame clonotypes and omits some of them. The table lists about a million clones, about 77% of them singletons. Sequenced sample: memory CD4+ T cells sorted from blood. As to subset: CD45RA-negative fraction. The receptors shown here come from a man between 18 and 35 years old in good health.

Worth noting for this clone: A read error may explain this, as a much larger clone is one base away. The chain is built from TRBV11-2 and TRBJ2-5, with D tentatively TRBD1 (5 bases). The V gene's germline CDR1 is SGHAT and CDR2 FQNNGV. The ends were cut back, 5 bases at V and 2 bases at J, with 9 bases in the middle. The CDR3 loop spans 13 amino acids. This CDR3 reads CASSLDRQETQYF. CDR3 sequence (DNA): TGTGCCAGCAGCCTTGACAGACAAGAGACCCAGTACTTC.

The chain carries TRBV4-1 and TRBJ2-2; D not certain. V lost 0 bases, J lost 1 base, and 6 bases lay in between. Germline loops: CDR1 MGHRA, CDR2 YSYEKL. CDR3 length equals 15 residues. The CDR3 region has the DNA TGCGCCAGCAGCCAAGATAGCAAGAACACCGGGGAGCTGTTTTTT. It specifies CASSQDSKNTGELFF.

This clone was seen once. CDR3 DNA sequence: TGTGCCAGCTCGCATCCACTAGCGGGAGAAGAGACCCAGTACTTC. This translates into CASSHPLAGEETQYF. This rearrangement joins TRBV18 to TRBJ2-5; 11 nucleotides match TRBD2. V was pared by 6 bases and J by 3 bases, with 6 bases of the junction left unmatched. This CDR3 region has 15 residues. CDR1 is KGHSH, CDR2 LQKENI, per germline.

This chain's CDR3 is CASSQRAGTGTGELFF. CDR3 in DNA: TGCGCCAGCAGTCAAAGGGCGGGGACAGGGACCGGGGAGCTGTTTTTT. This sequence joins TRBV23-1 and TRBJ2-2, with TRBD1 matching over 9 bases. TRBV23-1 is an ORF, with its function uncertain. The CDR3 consists of 16 residues. The V segment lost 2 bases and the J segment 5 bases; nucleotides outside the gene matches: 6.

The chain recombines TRBV6-5 with TRBJ1-5; D is perhaps TRBD1 (6 bases). With 6 bases removed from V and 6 bases from J, the gap between germline ends came to 15 bases. This CDR3 spans 14 amino acids. Germline CDR1 reads MNHEY; CDR2 reads SVGAGI. CDR3 residues: CASRDGGPGQPQHF. The CDR3 nucleotides are TGTGCCAGCAGGGATGGGGGGCCGGGTCAGCCCCAGCATTTT.

V usage is TRBV19 and J usage is TRBJ2-7; 9 positions match TRBD1. Germline V lookup: CDR1 LNHDA, CDR2 SQIVND (reference sequence). The CDR3 has 14 residues. J lost 4 bases, V lost 3 bases, and 4 bases had no gene match. The CDR3 DNA reads TGTGCCAGTAGTATGGGACAGGGTAGGTACGAGCAGTACTTC. Its translation is CASSMGQGRYEQYF.

This clone appeared once. The V call is TRBV18, the J call TRBJ1-6; a weak D match, TRBD1 (6 bases). This CDR3 comprises 15 residues. V lost 1 base to trimming and J lost 6 bases, with 10 bases between them. Germline V gives CDR1 KGHSH, CDR2 LQKENI. The DNA for the CDR3 is TGTGCCAGCTCACCACGACAGGAAAGTAATTCACCCCTCCACTTT. Translating gives CASSPRQESNSPLHF.

This sequence joins TRBV28 and TRBJ1-2; 8 nucleotides match TRBD1. This CDR3 has 13 amino acids. V was clipped by 5 bases and J by 4 bases; unmatched bases: 3. In germline, CDR1 is MDHEN, CDR2 SYDVKM. CDR3 protein: CASSPTGGYGYTF. The CDR3 DNA is TGTGCCAGCAGTCCAACAGGGGGCTATGGCTACACCTTC.

The chain joins TRBV7-8 to TRBJ2-3; TRBD1 might be the D (5 bases). V was trimmed by 0 bases and J by 7 bases, leaving 14 bases between them. Germline V lookup: CDR1 SGHVS, CDR2 FQNEAQ. The CDR3 loop spans 15 amino acids. The CDR3 here is CASSLADPGLNTQYF. CDR3 sequence (DNA): TGTGCCAGCAGCTTAGCGGATCCAGGGCTCAATACGCAGTATTTT.

This chain joins TRBV6-7 and TRBJ2-2; D is unclear. TRBV6-7 is given ORF status, its function remaining uncertain. The CDR3 spans 14 residues. V dropped 5 bases and J dropped 4 bases, with 11 bases sitting between them. The CDR3 DNA sequence: TGTGCCAGCAGTATAACCGACATCACCGGGGAGCTGTTTTTT. Its translation: CASSITDITGELFF.

As to this clone: Other DNA sequences within the sample encode an identical CDR3. The rearrangement uses TRBV19 and TRBJ1-1; no clear D gene. The CDR3 extends over 13 amino acids. Germline V gene lookup returns CDR1 LNHDA and CDR2 SQIVND (reference sequence). Deletions cut 2 bases from V and 4 bases from J, with 8 bases between. The CDR3 reads CASSIRVGTEAFF. As DNA, the CDR3 is TGTGCCAGTAGTATAAGGGTAGGCACTGAAGCTTTCTTT.

This rearrangement joins TRBV19 to TRBJ2-1; a possible D gene is TRBD1 (6 bases). CDR1 is LNHDA, CDR2 SQIVND, per germline (reference sequence). This CDR3 region has 15 residues. V gave up 4 bases and J gave up 7 bases, with 17 bases separating them. CDR3 in amino acids: CASSSQALDRNEQFF. The CDR3 DNA reads TGTGCCAGTAGTAGCCAGGCCCTTGACAGGAATGAGCAGTTCTTC.

The J gene is TRBJ1-6, the V gene TRBV9; perhaps TRBD1 as D (5 bases). Trimming left V 4 bases short and J 6 bases short, with 17 bases between. CDR1 is SGDLS, CDR2 YYNGEE, per germline. The CDR3 runs 16 residues. In DNA, the CDR3 is TGTGCCAGCAGCCTAAGCCCAGGGACGGCTAATTCACCCCTCCACTTT. It translates to CASSLSPGTANSPLHF.

The chain couples TRBV6-1 to TRBJ2-4, with no clear D. The germline V and J ends were trimmed by 8 bases and 0 bases, with 14 bases remaining between them. In germline, CDR1 is MNHNS, CDR2 SASEGT. This CDR3 contains 15 residues. The CDR3 region has the DNA TGTGCCAGCGGTTCTGAAACCATAGCCAAAAACATTCAGTACTTC. Translation gives CASGSETIAKNIQYF.

The rearrangement uses TRBV7-2 and TRBJ1-1, with D possibly matching TRBD1 (6 bases). Trimming took off 4 bases at V and 0 bases at J, with 12 bases between the two ends. The CDR3 covers 15 residues. The germline V gene has CDR1 SGHTA and CDR2 FQGNSA. This CDR3 reads CASSSWGALNTEAFF. DNA of the CDR3: TGTGCCAGCAGCTCTTGGGGGGCGCTGAACACTGAAGCTTTCTTT.

This clone came up once. This CDR3 reads CAISGDTDFLGGNTIYF. CDR3 in DNA: TGTGCCATCAGTGGCGATACAGATTTCCTTGGTGGAAACACCATATATTTT. The V call is TRBV10-3, the J call TRBJ1-3; D unresolved. Germline CDR1 is ENHRY and CDR2 is SYGVKD. The CDR3 covers 17 residues. Trimming shortened V by 4 bases and J by 3 bases, and 19 bases separated the two germline ends.

The J gene is TRBJ2-3, the V gene TRBV5-4, with TRBD1 as a possible D gene (6 bases). The CDR3 totals 15 residues. From germline, CDR1 is SGHNT and CDR2 YYREEE (reference sequence). Trimming left V 0 bases short and J 2 bases short, with 10 bases between. CDR3 sequence: CASSLVAGVTDTQYF. CDR3 sequence (DNA): TGTGCCAGCAGCTTGGTTGCAGGGGTCACAGATACGCAGTATTTT. The full variable domain, rest sourced from reference TRBV5-4 and TRBJ2-3, is ETGVTQSPTHLIKTRGQQVTLRCSSQSGHNTVSWYQQALGQGPQFIFQYYREEENGRGNFPPRFSGLQFPNYSSELNVNALELDDSALYLCASSLVAGVTDTQYFGPGTRLTVL.